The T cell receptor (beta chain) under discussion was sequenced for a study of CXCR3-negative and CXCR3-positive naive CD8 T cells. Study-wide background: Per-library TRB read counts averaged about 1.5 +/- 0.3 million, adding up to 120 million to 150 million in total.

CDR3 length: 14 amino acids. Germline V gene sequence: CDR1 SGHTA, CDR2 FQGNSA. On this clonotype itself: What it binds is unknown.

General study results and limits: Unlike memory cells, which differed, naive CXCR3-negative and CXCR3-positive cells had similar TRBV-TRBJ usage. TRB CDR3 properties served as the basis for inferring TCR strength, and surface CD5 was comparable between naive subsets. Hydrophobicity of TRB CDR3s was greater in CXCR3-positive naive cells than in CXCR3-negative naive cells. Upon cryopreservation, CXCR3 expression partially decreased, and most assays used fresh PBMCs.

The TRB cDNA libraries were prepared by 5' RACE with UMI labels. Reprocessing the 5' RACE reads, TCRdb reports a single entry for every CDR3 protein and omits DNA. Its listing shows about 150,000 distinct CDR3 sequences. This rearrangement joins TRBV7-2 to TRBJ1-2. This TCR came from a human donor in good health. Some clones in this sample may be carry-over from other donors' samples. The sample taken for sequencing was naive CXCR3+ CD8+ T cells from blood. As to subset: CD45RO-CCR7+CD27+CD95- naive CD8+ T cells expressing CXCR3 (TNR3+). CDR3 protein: CASTSLGGVYGYTF. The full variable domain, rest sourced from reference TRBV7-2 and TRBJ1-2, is GAGVSQSPSNKVTEKGKDVELRCDPISGHTALYWYRQSLGQGLEFLIYFQGNSAPDKSGLPSDRFSAERTGGSVSTLTIQRTQQEDSAVYLCASTSLGGVYGYTFGSGTRLTVV.